This passage covers 27 T cell receptor beta chains from one sample sequenced in a study of OX40 agonist ivuxolimab in advanced cancers. Assay used: immunoSEQ multiplex PCR; TCRdb lists only in-frame clones, some missing. The sample has approximately 77,000 clones; roughly 92% are singletons. The sample was CD4+ or CD8+ T cells sorted from blood, taken in a trial of the OX40 agonist ivuxolimab. These TCRs come from an adult with an advanced solid tumor such as melanoma, head and neck, liver or kidney cancer.

This clone was seen ten or more times. Here the CDR3 reads CASSQGRPYEQYF. CDR3 DNA: TGCGCCAGCAGCCAAGGCAGACCCTACGAGCAGTACTTC. V and J are TRBV4-3 and TRBJ2-7, with D hard to call. The V end lost 1 base, the J end lost 2 bases, and 6 bases lay between the germline ends. Germline V gives CDR1 LGHNA, CDR2 YSLEER. The CDR3 has 13 amino acids.

V gene TRBV7-3 combines with J gene TRBJ2-2; perhaps TRBD2 as D (5 bases). The CDR3 sequence is 15 residues long. Trimming stripped 1 base from V and 1 base from J, with 7 bases between. CDR1 and CDR2 (germline): SGHTA, FQGTGA. Written as DNA, the CDR3 is TGTGCCAGCAGCTTAAGCGGGTGGAACACCGGGGAGCTGTTTTTT. It yields the protein CASSLSGWNTGELFF.

The chain carries TRBV2 and TRBJ2-7; TRBD2 agrees at 12 bases. The CDR3 covers 15 residues. Germline CDR1 reads SNHLY; CDR2 reads FYNNEI. The V segment lost 7 bases and the J segment 4 bases; nucleotides outside the gene matches: 8. CDR3 sequence: CASNPSGGASYEQYF. The CDR3, as DNA: TGTGCCAGCAATCCTAGCGGGGGGGCCTCTTACGAGCAGTACTTC. Supplemented by reference TRBV2 and TRBJ2-7, the full variable domain reads EPEVTQTPSHQVTQMGQEVILRCVPISNHLYFYWYRQILGQKVEFLVSFYNNEISEKSEIFDDQFSVERPDGSNFTLKIRSTKLEDSAMYFCASNPSGGASYEQYFGPGTRLTVT.

J is TRBJ1-5 and V is TRBV15; possible D gene TRBD1, 5 bases. Germline lookup yields CDR1 LNHNV and CDR2 YYDKDF (reference sequence). Trimming cost V 5 bases and J 4 bases, with 21 bases left between them. This CDR3 spans 17 amino acids. CDR3 DNA sequence: TGTGCCACCAGCGGGGGAGACTCGGACATACTTAATCAGCCCCAGCATTTT. This translates into CATSGGDSDILNQPQHF.

The genes are TRBV6-5 and TRBJ1-2; D remains unclear. Germline V gene data show CDR1 as MNHEY and CDR2 as SVGAGI. CDR3 length: 13 residues. Trimming left V 2 bases short and J 0 bases short, with 4 bases between. The CDR3 protein is CASSYPANYGYTF. CDR3 sequence (DNA): TGTGCCAGCAGTTACCCTGCTAACTATGGCTACACCTTC.

V usage is TRBV6-1 and J usage is TRBJ1-5; weak D call: TRBD1 (6 bases). The V end lost 3 bases, the J end lost 0 bases, and 18 bases lay between the germline ends. Germline values: CDR1 MNHNS, CDR2 SASEGT. The CDR3 contains 18 residues. The CDR3 region has the DNA TGTGCCAGCAGTGAGAACCTCGGGACACACTATAGCAATCAGCCCCAGCATTTT. Protein product: CASSENLGTHYSNQPQHF.

The rearrangement joins TRBV18 to TRBJ2-3, with D uncertain. Between the trimmed V and J ends, which lost 1 base and 6 bases, there was a span of 14 bases. CDR1 KGHSH and CDR2 LQKENI come from the germline V gene. The CDR3 has 15 residues. For the CDR3, the DNA is TGTGCCAGCTCACCACGGACCGACCCCCAGGATACGCAGTATTTT. Residues: CASSPRTDPQDTQYF.

This rearrangement joins TRBV6-6 to TRBJ2-7; the D is unclear. Germline V gene lookup returns CDR1 MNHNY and CDR2 SVGAGI (reference sequence). The CDR3 has 12 amino acids. V shed 2 bases and J shed 4 bases, with 6 bases lying between them. The CDR3 region has the DNA TGTGCCAGCAGTTACGGGGAATACGAGCAGTACTTC. Its translation is CASSYGEYEQYF.

The chain has TRBV19 and TRBJ1-4, with 8 bases fitting TRBD1. The CDR3 length is 16 residues. With 5 bases clipped from V and 0 bases from J, the junction kept 5 bases outside the gene matches. From germline, CDR1 is LNHDA and CDR2 SQIVND (reference sequence). In DNA form, the CDR3 reads TGTGCCAGTAGTCCCGACAGGGGCGCAACTAATGAAAAACTGTTTTTT. This codes for CASSPDRGATNEKLFF.

The chain recombines TRBV4-2 with TRBJ2-2; 7 bases are a match to TRBD2. Germline V lookup: CDR1 LGHNA, CDR2 YNFKEQ. This CDR3 comprises 17 residues. V gave up 2 bases and J gave up 3 bases; unmatched junction bases: 9. The CDR3 nucleotides are TGTGCCAGCAGCCAACCTCTGGTGGGGGGGGACACCGGGGAGCTGTTTTTT. Translated, it gives CASSQPLVGGDTGELFF.

J is TRBJ1-5 and V is TRBV23-1, with D hard to call. TRBV23-1 is filed as an ORF, its function uncertain. The V end lost 2 bases, the J end lost 8 bases, and 13 bases lay between the germline ends. This CDR3 comprises 14 residues. CDR3 amino acids: CASSQEFRTEPQHF. The CDR3 DNA follows: TGCGCCAGCAGTCAAGAGTTCAGGACCGAGCCCCAGCATTTT.

The V gene is TRBV4-3, the J gene TRBJ2-5, with D unclear. CDR1 LGHNA and CDR2 YSLEER come from the germline V gene. Trimming removed 1 base from V and 2 bases from J, with 5 bases in between. CDR3 size: 13 residues. CDR3 region: CASSQGAQETQYF. CDR3 nucleotides: TGCGCCAGCAGCCAAGGGGCACAAGAGACCCAGTACTTC.

V and J are TRBV4-3 and TRBJ2-7; D is possibly TRBD1 (5 bases). Germline-derived CDR1 and CDR2 are LGHNA and YSLEER. V gave up 2 bases and J gave up 3 bases, with 17 bases separating them. The CDR3 is made up of 16 amino acids. CDR3 bases: TGCGCCAGCAGCCAACAGGCCCCGACAGTGGGCTACGAGCAGTACTTC. Amino acids: CASSQQAPTVGYEQYF.

The V and J genes are TRBV15 and TRBJ1-3, with a weak D call TRBD1 (6 bases). The length of the CDR3 is 16 residues. The germline CDR1 and CDR2 sequences are LNHNV and YYDKDF (reference sequence). Trimming removed 0 bases at V and 4 bases at J, with 13 bases between. The CDR3 DNA sequence: TGTGCCACCAGCAGAGATCGCGAGGGGGAAGGAAACACCATATATTTT. Its translation is CATSRDREGEGNTIYF.

The chain recombines TRBV7-8 with TRBJ2-1, with TRBD2 identical over 9 bases. Germline lookup yields CDR1 SGHVS and CDR2 FQNEAQ. The V gene end was trimmed by 0 bases and the J gene end by 10 bases; junction bases not matched to a gene: 7. This CDR3 spans 15 amino acids. This CDR3 reads CASSLAGTSSLEQFF. In DNA form, the CDR3 reads TGTGCCAGCAGCTTAGCTGGGACTAGCTCCTTGGAGCAGTTCTTC. Combining the CDR3 with reference TRBV7-8 and TRBJ2-1 gives the whole variable domain GAGVSQSPRYKVAKRGQDVALRCDPISGHVSLFWYQQALGQGPEFLTYFQNEAQLDKSGLPSDRFFAERPEGSVSTLKIQRTQQEDSAVYLCASSLAGTSSLEQFFGPGTRLTVL.

The J gene is TRBJ2-5, the V gene TRBV7-3; D assignment may be TRBD1 or TRBD2 (5 bases each). Per germline, CDR1 SGHTA and CDR2 FQGTGA. The CDR3 is 18 residues long. Trimming stripped 5 bases from V and 0 bases from J, with 22 bases between. Here the CDR3 reads CASSLEGRGAAYQETQYF. CDR3 sequence (DNA): TGTGCCAGCAGCCTAGAGGGGAGAGGGGCAGCTTACCAAGAGACCCAGTACTTC.

The rearrangement links TRBV2 to TRBJ2-7, with 7 bases aligning to TRBD1. The germline V gene has CDR1 SNHLY and CDR2 FYNNEI. J lost 2 bases, V lost 6 bases, and 4 bases had no gene match. CDR3 length: 13 amino acids. The CDR3 DNA follows: TGTGCCAGCAGGGGAGACAGGGCCTACGAGCAGTACTTC. It encodes CASRGDRAYEQYF.

The chain carries TRBV19 and TRBJ1-4, with TRBD1 as a possible D gene (5 bases). Between the trimmed V and J ends, which lost 6 bases and 8 bases, there was a span of 19 bases. The CDR3 sequence is 15 residues long. Germline assignment: CDR1 LNHDA and CDR2 SQIVND (reference sequence). The DNA of the CDR3 is TGTGCCAGTAGCCCCTCGTCGCTGTGGGGGGAAAAACTGTTTTTT. Protein product: CASSPSSLWGEKLFF.

The chain carries TRBV6-1 and TRBJ2-7, with TRBD1 as a possible D gene (6 bases). This CDR3 contains 12 residues. The germline V and J ends were trimmed by 7 bases and 5 bases, with 12 bases remaining between them. Germline-derived CDR1 and CDR2 are MNHNS and SASEGT. CDR3 in DNA: TGTGCCAGCACCGAGGCAGGGGACGAGCAGTACTTC. Protein product: CASTEAGDEQYF.

J is TRBJ1-2 and V is TRBV7-6; 9 nucleotides match TRBD1. The CDR3 is 15 amino acids. Germline V lookup: CDR1 SGHVS, CDR2 FNYEAQ. Losses at the gene ends were 5 bases for V and 5 bases for J; bases not matched to a gene: 9. In DNA form, the CDR3 reads TGTGCCAGCAGCCCGCAAGGGACAGGGTTATATGGCTACACCTTC. It translates to CASSPQGTGLYGYTF. Filled out from reference TRBV7-6 and TRBJ1-2, the complete variable domain reads GAGVSQSPRYKVTKRGQDVALRCDPISGHVSLYWYRQALGQGPEFLTYFNYEAQQDKSGLPNDRFSAERPEGSISTLTIQRTEQRDSAMYRCASSPQGTGLYGYTFGSGTRLTVV.

The chain employs TRBV27 and TRBJ2-2, with a weak D call TRBD2 (5 bases). The CDR3 runs 14 residues. Germline V gives CDR1 MNHEY, CDR2 SMNVEV (reference sequence). V lost 10 bases and J lost 1, with 13 bases in between. As DNA, the CDR3 is TGTGCCACCTCGCACGGGGAGAACACCGGGGAGCTGTTTTTT. Protein: CATSHGENTGELFF.

V is TRBV13 and J is TRBJ1-1; D is undetermined. This CDR3 spans 12 amino acids. Germline CDR1 is PRHDT and CDR2 is FYEKMQ (reference sequence). Trimming shortened V by 4 bases and J by 1 base, and 4 bases separated the two germline ends. CDR3 sequence: CASSSENTEAFF. CDR3 in DNA: TGTGCCAGCAGCTCCGAGAACACTGAAGCTTTCTTT.

The J gene is TRBJ1-1, the V gene TRBV6-6; possible D gene TRBD1, 5 bases. Germline V gene lookup returns CDR1 MNHNY and CDR2 SVGAGI (reference sequence). The CDR3 covers 13 residues. V dropped 3 bases and J dropped 5 bases, with 10 bases sitting between them. The CDR3 DNA reads as TGTGCCAGCAGTTATAGGGGCGAAACTGAAGCTTTCTTT. It encodes CASSYRGETEAFF.

This chain connects TRBV5-8 to TRBJ1-4; D remains ambiguous. V was shortened by 0 bases and J by 8 bases, with 14 bases between the two germline ends. The germline CDR1 and CDR2 sequences are SGHTS and YDEGEE. This CDR3 is 15 amino acids long. In nucleotides, the CDR3 is TGTGCCAGCAGCTTGGGTGGGATCGAAGGGGAAAAACTGTTTTTT. It encodes CASSLGGIEGEKLFF.

This rearrangement joins TRBV6-6 to TRBJ2-1; tentatively, D is TRBD1 or TRBD2 (7 bases each). The CDR3 contains 16 residues. The germline CDR1 and CDR2 sequences are MNHNY and SVGAGI (reference sequence). V gave up 0 bases and J gave up 8 bases, with 17 bases separating them. The CDR3 sequence is CASSYSPPRGRDEQFF. The CDR3 DNA follows: TGTGCCAGCAGTTACTCACCGCCCAGGGGGAGGGATGAGCAGTTCTTC.

This chain links TRBV13 with TRBJ1-2; no reliable D call. CDR1 PRHDT and CDR2 FYEKMQ come from the germline V gene (reference sequence). Trimming pared 4 bases from V and 8 bases from J, leaving 26 bases between. The length of the CDR3 is 17 residues. In nucleotides, the CDR3 is TGTGCCAGCAGCTCTCTGTCCGATCCAACTGCGGTGGGGGGCTACACCTTC. Amino acid sequence: CASSSLSDPTAVGGYTF.

The chain combines TRBV5-6 with TRBJ2-6, with D unresolved. Germline lookup yields CDR1 SGHDT and CDR2 YYEEEE. V lost 2 bases and J 2 bases, leaving 5 bases between the germline ends. This CDR3 contains 14 residues. In DNA, the CDR3 is TGTGCCAGCAGCTTAGCTGCTGGGGCCAACGTCCTGACTTTC. As protein: CASSLAAGANVLTF.